This T cell receptor (beta chain) was identified in a study of cytomegalovirus exposure and HLA in healthy donors. Profiled with immunoSEQ multiplex PCR; TCRdb holds only in-frame clones, not every one. Counted here are 130,000 or so clones, around nine tenths occurring once; the ten biggest clones make up about 3%. Whole-study results and caveats: Around 160 TCR beta chains were listed as cytomegalovirus-associated.

This clone has just a few counts. Its cognate antigen is unknown. The clonotype originates from a man aged 25-45 years in good health and CMV-seronegative. Source material: PBMCs.

As DNA, the CDR3 is TGTGCCAGCAGCGCTGGCTGGAACACTGAAGCTTTCTTT. As protein: CASSAGWNTEAFF. The chain joins TRBV5-5 to TRBJ1-1; the D is unclear. V lost 4 bases, J lost 1 base, and 8 bases lay in between. The CDR3 totals 13 residues. Germline CDR1 and CDR2: SGHKS and YYEKEE (reference sequence).